These 10 T cell receptor beta chains came from one sample sequenced in a study of CD8 T cells in ankylosing spondylitis. TCRdb analysed the 5' RACE reads with MiXCR anew, one entry per CDR3 protein. The sample has 250,000 or so distinct CDR3 sequences, 15% to 20% seen once. The source material was blood, either unsorted or a sorted T cell fraction (not recorded which). These receptors all stem from a male donor with ankylosing spondylitis or in good health (not recorded which).

This clonotype was counted between two and nine times. This chain connects TRBV7-3 to TRBJ1-1, with 7 bases fitting TRBD1. Germline-derived CDR1 and CDR2 are SGHTA and FQGTGA. J lost 1 base, V lost 5 bases, and 4 bases had no gene match. The CDR3 is 14 residues long. CDR3 sequence: CASSVDRENTEAFF. Here the CDR3 DNA reads TGTGCCAGCAGCGTAGACAGGGAGAACACTGAAGCTTTCTTT.

This sequence joins TRBV20-1 and TRBJ2-3; either TRBD1 or TRBD2 may fit D (5 bases each). The V and J ends lost 0 bases and 2 bases respectively, with 9 bases between them. Per the germline V gene, CDR1 is DFQATT and CDR2 is SNEGSKA (reference sequence). This CDR3 has 14 residues. CDR3 coding DNA: TGCAGTGCTAGAGAAGGGACGGACACAGATACGCAGTATTTT. Residues: CSAREGTDTDTQYF.

This rearrangement joins TRBV29-1 to TRBJ2-1, with D perhaps matching TRBD2 (5 bases). Germline V CDR1 and CDR2: SQVTM, ANQGSEA. The CDR3 length is 13 residues. Trimming pared 2 bases from V and 2 bases from J, leaving 7 bases between. The CDR3 is CSVERRPYNEQFF. The CDR3, as DNA: TGCAGCGTTGAAAGGAGGCCCTACAATGAGCAGTTCTTC.

In nucleotides, the CDR3 is TGTGCCACCAGTGATGCGTCAAGCGGGAGCTCCTACAATGAGCAGTTCTTC. As protein: CATSDASSGSSYNEQFF. The genes are TRBV24-1 and TRBJ2-1; 8 nucleotides match TRBD2. Germline V gene sequence: CDR1 KGHDR, CDR2 SFDVKD. V shed 3 bases, J shed 0 bases, and the junction held 6 bases outside the gene matches. CDR3 size: 17 residues.

In its sample, this clonotype was seen many times. The V gene is TRBV18, the J gene TRBJ1-2; TRBD1 agrees at 7 bases. Germline CDR1 reads KGHSH; CDR2 reads LQKENI. This CDR3 contains 12 residues. V dropped 5 bases and J dropped 12; count of bases not matched to a gene: 9. CDR3 DNA: TGTGCCAGCTCAGCCCGGACAGGCTACGACACCTTC. It yields the protein CASSARTGYDTF.

This rearrangement joins TRBV7-3 to TRBJ2-7, with 10 bases lining up with TRBD1. Germline values: CDR1 SGHTA, CDR2 FQGTGA. CDR3 length: 14 amino acids. The trim removed 4 bases at V and 5 bases at J, leaving 5 bases unmatched. The chain's CDR3 is CASSSGQGLDEQYF. CDR3 DNA sequence: TGTGCCAGCAGCTCGGGACAGGGGCTCGACGAGCAGTACTTC.

V is TRBV11-1 and J is TRBJ1-1, with 7 positions matching TRBD1. The CDR3 has 11 residues. Germline V gene data show CDR1 as SGHAT and CDR2 as FQDESV (reference sequence). The CDR3 sequence is CAILTAQGAFF. The CDR3 nucleotides read TGTGCGATTCTTACGGCACAGGGGGCTTTCTTT.

This clonotype was recorded a few times. The genes are TRBV7-8 and TRBJ2-1; maybe TRBD2 (5 bases). Per germline, CDR1 SGHVS and CDR2 FQNEAQ. Between the trimmed V and J ends, which lost 2 bases and 0 bases, there was a span of 20 bases. The CDR3 loop spans 19 amino acids. The CDR3 sequence is CASSLRDSEYRSSYNEQFF. As DNA, the CDR3 is TGTGCCAGCAGCTTACGTGATAGCGAATACCGAAGCTCCTACAATGAGCAGTTCTTC.

In its sample, this clonotype was seen many times. This chain connects TRBV5-1 to TRBJ2-2; 10 positions agree with TRBD2. CDR1 is SGHRS and CDR2 is YFSETQ in the germline V gene. The CDR3 runs 16 residues. V was clipped by 0 bases and J by 4 bases; unmatched bases: 3. Here the CDR3 DNA reads TGCGCCAGCAGCTTGGAGCTAGCGGGAGTCACCGGGGAGCTGTTTTTT. It codes for CASSLELAGVTGELFF. Complete variable domain (other parts from reference TRBV5-1 and TRBJ2-2): KAGVTQTPRYLIKTRGQQVTLSCSPISGHRSVSWYQQTPGQGLQFLFEYFSETQRNKGNFPGRFSGRQFSNSRSEMNVSTLELGDSALYLCASSLELAGVTGELFFGEGSRLTVL.

This clonotype is classed as medium-sized. CDR3 sequence: CASSQDLVDPETNTGELFF. The CDR3 DNA follows: TGCGCCAGCAGCCAAGATCTCGTCGACCCCGAAACGAACACCGGGGAGCTGTTTTTT. The chain couples TRBV4-3 to TRBJ2-2; D remains unclear. Germline values: CDR1 LGHNA, CDR2 YSLEER. This CDR3 is 19 amino acids long. With 0 bases removed from V and 0 bases from J, the gap between germline ends came to 17 bases.